This TCR beta chain is drawn from a study of T-cell memory formation after mild COVID-19. Study in general: The study found TCR clusters largely donor specific. Study results and caveats: Clones contracting across day 15 to 85 had a balanced CD4/CD8 profile; later expanding clones leaned CD4+.

With constant-segment primers, 5'RACE yielded cDNA libraries of TCR alpha and TCR beta that carried sample barcodes and UMIs. TCRdb independently ran MiXCR on the 5' RACE reads; one entry per CDR3 protein. Found here are hundreds of thousands of distinct CDR3 sequences, about 20% of them singletons; the top ten hold about 11%. This clonotype was detected a few times. Antigen specificity is unknown. Germline V lookup: CDR1 LNHDA, CDR2 SQIVND (reference sequence). The CDR3 contains 18 residues. Trimming removed 0 bases from V and 0 bases from J; junction bases left unmatched: 5. J is TRBJ2-2 and V is TRBV19, with TRBD1 identical over 9 bases. The TCR originated in an adult woman who had mild COVID-19 (a few samples of this study predate the infection). Cell type and time point are not known. The sample consisted of PBMCs or a T cell subset sorted from them (not recorded which). The CDR3 spells CASSIDLGTGTNTGELFF. In DNA, the CDR3 is TGTGCCAGTAGTATAGATCTCGGGACAGGGACGAACACCGGGGAGCTGTTTTTT.